Each of the 32 T cell receptor beta chains below was sequenced from the same sample in a study of CD8 T cells in Susac syndrome. Random hexamers served to reverse transcribe roughly 0.5 to 1 ug RNA. MiXCR was run by TCRdb on the immunoSEQ multiplex PCR reads, yielding one entry per CDR3 protein. The sample shows about 430,000 distinct CDR3 sequences, approximately 89% of them seen only once. The sequenced sample consisted of CD8+ T cells from PBMCs. Receptors were obtained from a human donor with multiple sclerosis.

The genes are TRBV27 and TRBJ1-2; 9 bases match TRBD1. The CDR3 contains 14 residues. With 5 bases clipped from V and 6 bases from J, the junction kept 7 bases outside the gene matches. In germline, CDR1 is MNHEY, CDR2 SMNVEV (reference sequence). The CDR3 nucleotides read TGTGCCAGCAGTGGAGGGACAGGGTTAGATGGCTACACCTTC. Its translation: CASSGGTGLDGYTF.

Written as DNA, the CDR3 is TGTGCCAGCAGTGAGAGCTCCGGGACAGCCAACACCGGGGAGCTGTTTTTT. Translated: CASSESSGTANTGELFF. V gene TRBV2 combines with J gene TRBJ2-2, with 7 nucleotides matching TRBD1. This CDR3 has 17 amino acids. V shed 3 bases, J shed 2 bases, and the junction held 9 bases outside the gene matches. The germline CDR1 and CDR2 sequences are SNHLY and FYNNEI.

The chain combines TRBV11-2 with TRBJ1-4; weak D call: TRBD1 (5 bases). This CDR3 is 16 amino acids long. The germline CDR1 and CDR2 sequences are SGHAT and FQNNGV. Between the trimmed V and J ends, which lost 3 bases and 1 base, there was a span of 12 bases. The CDR3 spells CASSFTHRLTNEKLFF. For the CDR3, the DNA is TGTGCCAGCAGCTTCACACACAGGCTAACTAATGAAAAACTGTTTTTT. The full variable domain, completed using reference TRBV11-2 and TRBJ1-4, is EAGVAQSPRYKIIEKRQSVAFWCNPISGHATLYWYQQILGQGPKLLIQFQNNGVVDDSQLPKDRFSAERLKGVDSTLKIQPAKLEDSAVYLCASSFTHRLTNEKLFFGSGTQLSVL.

The CDR3 DNA reads TGTGCCAGCAGTTACTTCCGGACGGGGGACTACACTGAAGCTTTCTTT. Translated: CASSYFRTGDYTEAFF. The rearrangement uses TRBV6-6 and TRBJ1-1; perhaps TRBD1 as D (5 bases). This CDR3 is built from 16 residues. CDR1 and CDR2 from the germline V gene are MNHNY and SVGAGI (reference sequence). V was shortened by 1 base and J by 3 bases, with 15 bases between the two germline ends.

The rearrangement links TRBV12-3 or TRBV12-4 to TRBJ1-1; unclear D gene. The CDR3 is 13 residues long. V lost 6 bases and J lost 5, with 13 bases in between. The DNA of the CDR3 is TGTGCCAGCAGCCGAACATTGGGGACTGAAGCTTTCTTT. Protein product: CASSRTLGTEAFF.

The rearrangement links TRBV6-5 to TRBJ1-1, with 7 bases matching TRBD1. This CDR3 has 15 residues. The trim removed 6 bases at V and 6 bases at J, leaving 13 bases unmatched. CDR1 and CDR2 (germline): MNHEY, SVGAGI. CDR3 DNA: TGTGCCAGCAGCCAAGGAGGACAGGTAGTCCCTGAAGCTTTCTTT. This encodes CASSQGGQVVPEAFF.

This clonotype was detected only a few times. The V call is TRBV27, the J call TRBJ2-7; 9 bases agree with TRBD2. From germline, CDR1 is MNHEY and CDR2 SMNVEV (reference sequence). Germline trimming cut 4 bases from V and 2 bases from J; bases unmatched to any gene: 3. The CDR3 sequence is 14 residues long. CDR3 bases: TGTGCCAGCAGTTCTCTAGCGGGGCCCTACGAGCAGTACTTC. Amino acid sequence: CASSSLAGPYEQYF.

This clonotype has just one count. The chain recombines TRBV5-1 with TRBJ2-5, with 14 bases matching TRBD2. V shed 3 bases and J 7 bases; nucleotides not matched to a gene: 8. This CDR3 contains 16 residues. Germline loops: CDR1 SGHRS, CDR2 YFSETQ. The CDR3 reads CASSWGLAGEMGTQYF. The CDR3 DNA follows: TGCGCCAGCAGCTGGGGACTAGCGGGAGAGATGGGGACCCAGTACTTC.

The chain carries TRBV27 and TRBJ2-5; 8 nucleotides agree with TRBD1. V gave up 5 bases and J gave up 5 bases; unmatched junction bases: 22. The CDR3 sequence is 19 residues long. Germline-derived CDR1 and CDR2 are MNHEY and SMNVEV (reference sequence). CDR3: CASSPLDREDVSGSETQYF. CDR3 coding DNA: TGTGCCAGCAGTCCCTTGGACAGGGAAGACGTATCGGGTTCGGAGACCCAGTACTTC.

V is TRBV6-5 and J is TRBJ2-2, with D hard to call. V was clipped by 2 bases and J by 0 bases, with 7 bases between them. The germline V gene has CDR1 MNHEY and CDR2 SVGAGI. CDR3 size: 15 residues. CDR3 coding DNA: TGTGCCAGCAGTTACACAGTCGCGAACACCGGGGAGCTGTTTTTT. Translating gives CASSYTVANTGELFF.

This clonotype was observed a few times. The chain carries TRBV3-1 and TRBJ2-5, with D maybe TRBD2 (5 bases). Germline CDR1 reads LGHDT; CDR2 reads YNNKEL (reference sequence). CDR3 length: 16 amino acids. Trimming took off 5 bases at V and 2 bases at J, with 18 bases between the two ends. CDR3: CASSEVAGAEQETQYF. In nucleotides, the CDR3 is TGTGCCAGCAGCGAAGTGGCGGGTGCGGAACAAGAGACCCAGTACTTC.

The chain has TRBV7-3 and TRBJ2-1; D unresolved. This CDR3 spans 14 amino acids. Germline V gene lookup returns CDR1 SGHTA and CDR2 FQGTGA. V lost 5 bases, J lost 6 bases, and 14 bases lay in between. This CDR3 reads CASSPATSSNEQFF. The CDR3, as DNA: TGTGCCAGCAGCCCTGCTACCTCGAGCAATGAGCAGTTCTTC.

This chain uses TRBV7-9 with TRBJ2-1, with 11 bases lining up with TRBD1. From germline, CDR1 is SEHNR and CDR2 FQNEAQ (reference sequence). CDR3 length: 15 residues. Trimming at V came to 2 bases and at J to 8 bases, leaving 5 bases not matched to a gene. In DNA form, the CDR3 reads TGTGCCAGCAGCTTATCAGGACAGGGGGCAGATGAGCAGTTCTTC. This encodes CASSLSGQGADEQFF.

This clonotype is a singleton in its sample. The chain recombines TRBV27 with TRBJ1-6; 7 bases are a match to TRBD1. Germline CDR1 and CDR2: MNHEY and SMNVEV (reference sequence). The CDR3 loop spans 14 amino acids. V lost 1 base and J lost 9; bases outside the gene matches: 3. The CDR3 is CASSLLGGVSPLHF. The CDR3 DNA reads TGTGCCAGCAGTTTATTAGGGGGCGTTTCACCCCTCCACTTT.

The chain is built from TRBV20-1 and TRBJ1-5; D remains unclear. CDR1 DFQATT and CDR2 SNEGSKA come from the germline V gene (reference sequence). Trimming cost V 3 bases and J 1 base, with 13 bases left between them. CDR3 size: 15 residues. CDR3 sequence reads: CSASSQSDSNQPQHF. In nucleotides, the CDR3 is TGCAGTGCTAGCAGTCAGTCCGACAGCAATCAGCCCCAGCATTTT.

The chain has TRBV6-6 and TRBJ1-2, with TRBD1 as a possible D gene (5 bases). The CDR3 sequence is 15 residues long. In germline, CDR1 is MNHNY, CDR2 SVGAGI (reference sequence). Between the trimmed V and J ends, which lost 6 bases and 2 bases, there was a span of 16 bases. The CDR3 reads CASSARVFPNYGYTF. The CDR3 DNA follows: TGTGCCAGCAGCGCCAGGGTTTTCCCAAACTATGGCTACACCTTC.

This rearrangement joins TRBV27 to TRBJ1-5, with 8 bases aligning to TRBD1. Unmatched junction bases numbered 11, after V lost 4 bases and J lost 9 bases. CDR3 length: 15 residues. Germline assignment: CDR1 MNHEY and CDR2 SMNVEV (reference sequence). The CDR3 spells CASSSNSGQGRPQHF. For the CDR3, the DNA is TGTGCCAGCAGTTCGAATTCCGGACAGGGAAGGCCCCAGCATTTT.

This chain connects TRBV29-1 to TRBJ2-3; 8 bases fit TRBD2. This CDR3 has 14 residues. CDR1 and CDR2 from the germline V gene are SQVTM and ANQGSEA. The junction had 5 bases not matched to a gene; V was cut back by 5 bases and J by 1 base. The CDR3 DNA follows: TGCAGCGTTCCCCGGGGGGGAGGCACAGATACGCAGTATTTT. Translating gives CSVPRGGGTDTQYF.

The gene calls are TRBV9 and TRBJ2-1; TRBD2 matches 10 bases. CDR3 size: 15 residues. Germline V gives CDR1 SGDLS, CDR2 YYNGEE. V trimming: 4 bases; J trimming: 6 bases; junction bases outside the gene matches: 7. The CDR3 protein is CASSPRTSGINEQFF. For the CDR3, the DNA is TGTGCCAGCAGCCCACGGACTAGCGGAATCAATGAGCAGTTCTTC.

In DNA form, the CDR3 reads TGTGCCAGCAGCTCTCCGGGACAGGGGCACCTTAACTATGGCTACACCTTC. As protein: CASSSPGQGHLNYGYTF. The V and J genes are TRBV3-1 and TRBJ1-2; 10 bases fit TRBD1. Losses at the gene ends were 5 bases for V and 1 base for J; bases not matched to a gene: 10. From germline, CDR1 is LGHDT and CDR2 YNNKEL (reference sequence). The CDR3 has 17 amino acids. The whole variable domain, filled in from reference TRBV3-1 and TRBJ1-2, reads DTAVSQTPKYLVTQMGNDKSIKCEQNLGHDTMYWYKQDSKKFLKIMFSYNNKELIINETVPNRFSPKSPDKAHLNLHINSLELGDSAVYFCASSSPGQGHLNYGYTFGSGTRLTVV.

The chain couples TRBV6-2 or TRBV6-3 to TRBJ1-5, with unresolved D. CDR1 and CDR2 from the germline V gene are MNHEY and SVGEGT. V was shortened by 0 bases and J by 4 bases, with 16 bases between the two germline ends. The CDR3 runs 17 residues. CDR3 nucleotides: TGTGCCAGCAGTTACTCCCAGGACCAAACGTTTAATCAGCCCCAGCATTTT. Its translation is CASSYSQDQTFNQPQHF.

In its sample, this clonotype was seen once. The chain uses TRBV20-1 and TRBJ1-2; 8 nucleotides match TRBD1. The CDR3 covers 13 residues. J was trimmed by 1 base and V by 6 bases; bases with no gene match: 4. From germline, CDR1 is DFQATT and CDR2 SNEGSKA (reference sequence). CDR3 nucleotide sequence: TGCAGTGCCCCGACAGGGGTTAACTATGGCTACACCTTC. Translation: CSAPTGVNYGYTF.

V is TRBV27 and J is TRBJ1-2; the match to TRBD1 covers 7 bases. CDR1 and CDR2 (germline): MNHEY, SMNVEV (reference sequence). Unmatched junction bases numbered 7, after V lost 5 bases and J lost 1 base. The CDR3 contains 15 residues. As DNA, the CDR3 is TGTGCCAGCAGTCAAGACAGGGTGGGTAACTATGGCTACACCTTC. This sequence encodes CASSQDRVGNYGYTF.

The rearrangement uses TRBV30 and TRBJ2-1, with 10 positions matching TRBD2. The trim removed 4 bases at V and 9 bases at J, leaving 9 bases unmatched. The CDR3 extends over 14 amino acids. The germline gives CDR1 GTSNPN, CDR2 SVGIG (reference sequence). The CDR3 DNA follows: TGTGCCTGGACCGAAGCGGGAGGGCCCGGTGAGCAGTTCTTC. This sequence encodes CAWTEAGGPGEQFF.

Comments on this clonotype: Sequence at one end of the junction differs from germline and may be a read error. The chain employs TRBV27 and TRBJ2-7; maybe TRBD2 (6 bases). Per germline, CDR1 MNHEY and CDR2 SMNVEV (reference sequence). CDR3 size: 16 residues. CDR3 DNA sequence: TGTGCCAGCAGTCCCGGGGGACCCCCCGGGTCCTACGAGCAATACTTC. Translating gives CASSPGGPPGSYEQYF.

The chain uses TRBV11-2 and TRBJ2-2; D is undetermined. The CDR3 totals 12 residues. Trimming took 2 bases from V and 10 from J, leaving 8 bases between them. The germline V gene encodes CDR1 SGHAT and CDR2 FQNNGV. The CDR3 nucleotides read TGTGCCAGCAGCTTATTGGAAGAGGAGCTGTTTTTT. Residues: CASSLLEEELFF.

This chain connects TRBV6-2 or TRBV6-3 to TRBJ2-1; D is perhaps TRBD2 (5 bases). CDR3 size: 19 residues. Germline V gene lookup returns CDR1 MNHEY and CDR2 SVGEGT. V was pared by 4 bases and J by 0 bases, with 22 bases between. CDR3 sequence reads: CASSLGPGSAGYSYNEQFF. The CDR3 DNA reads as TGTGCCAGCAGTTTAGGTCCGGGATCAGCCGGGTACTCCTACAATGAGCAGTTCTTC.

The sample holds a few counts of this clonotype. The chain is built from TRBV27 and TRBJ1-1, with 12 nucleotides matching TRBD1. V lost 6 bases and J lost 6; bases outside the gene matches: 8. CDR3 length: 15 amino acids. Germline assignment: CDR1 MNHEY and CDR2 SMNVEV (reference sequence). The CDR3 bases are TGTGCCAGCAGCACCCCCGGGACAGGGGGCCCTGAAGCTTTCTTT. This codes for CASSTPGTGGPEAFF.

J is TRBJ2-5 and V is TRBV28; D uncertain. The CDR3 loop spans 12 amino acids. The germline V gene has CDR1 MDHEN and CDR2 SYDVKM. CDR3 loop: CAIGQIQETQYF. CDR3 coding DNA: TGTGCGATTGGGCAGATACAAGAGACCCAGTACTTC.

The chain combines TRBV20-1 with TRBJ1-1; D possibly corresponds to TRBD1 (6 bases). Germline values: CDR1 DFQATT, CDR2 SNEGSKA (reference sequence). This CDR3 spans 14 amino acids. Trimming pared 2 bases from V and 1 base from J, leaving 11 bases between. CDR3 region: CSARPTGENTEAFF. The CDR3, as DNA: TGCAGTGCTAGACCGACAGGAGAGAACACTGAAGCTTTCTTT.

The V gene is TRBV12-3 or TRBV12-4, the J gene TRBJ1-1; no reliable D call. V was pared by 5 bases and J by 1 base, with 11 bases between. The CDR3 has 14 amino acids. The CDR3 coding sequence is TGTGCCAGCAGTCCCTTGATCGGGAACACTGAAGCTTTCTTT. Translated, it gives CASSPLIGNTEAFF.

This clonotype was recorded only once. The J gene is TRBJ2-1, the V gene TRBV12-5; D unresolved. The germline V gene encodes CDR1 LGHNT and CDR2 FRNRAP. V lost 3 bases, J lost 9 bases, and 21 bases lay in between. The CDR3 is 16 residues long. CDR3 sequence: CASGFIVPPVAAEQFF. DNA for the CDR3: TGTGCTAGTGGTTTTATTGTTCCTCCGGTCGCAGCTGAGCAGTTCTTC. The complete variable domain, with remaining parts taken from reference TRBV12-5 and TRBJ2-1, reads DARVTQTPRHKVTEMGQEVTMRCQPILGHNTVFWYRQTMMQGLELLAYFRNRAPLDDSGMPKDRFSAEMPDATLATLKIQPSEPRDSAVYFCASGFIVPPVAAEQFFGPGTRLTVL.